This TCR beta chain is drawn from a study of cytomegalovirus exposure and HLA in healthy donors. In the study overall: Falling in the Caucasian-associated ancestry cluster were about 82% of under 500 genotyped donors. Study results and caveats: There were some V segments, including TRBV6-2 and TRBV6-3, excluded as indistinguishable. TCR beta V segments were, for the most part, productive about 87% or about 30% of the time in an earlier analysis. Later analysis associated a missense DCLRE1C variant with TCR beta V- and J-gene trimming.

Remarks on this clone: What it recognizes is unknown.

V lost 7 bases and J 1 base, leaving 15 bases between the germline ends. Germline CDR1 reads MGHDK; CDR2 reads SYGVNS. The CDR3 loop spans 15 amino acids. 60 Vbeta and 13 Jbeta primers were used in PCR. The protocol was immunoSEQ multiplex PCR, while the TCRdb copy is restricted to in-frame clones and leaves out a portion. Among approximately 190,000 clones listed, more than 75% were seen once. The clonotype was recovered from a man aged 30-40 years in good health and CMV-seronegative. V is TRBV25-1 and J is TRBJ2-3, with a weak D call TRBD1 (7 bases). The specimen was PBMCs. CDR3 DNA sequence: TGTGCCAGCACCGAAGGAGGGGGCGGCACAGATACGCAGTATTTT. It specifies CASTEGGGGTDTQYF.